The clone carrying this TCR beta chain was counted many times. V lost 4 bases to trimming and J lost 7 bases; unmatched junction nucleotides: 14. The CDR3 totals 16 residues. Germline lookup yields CDR1 DFQATT and CDR2 SNEGSKA (reference sequence). The entry originates in a study of early T cells in non-severe SARS-CoV-2 infection. TCRdb independently ran MiXCR on the 5' RACE reads; one entry per CDR3 protein. Among fewer than 30,000 distinct CDR3 sequences listed, approximately 6% were seen once. The chain uses TRBV20-1 and TRBJ1-4; the match to TRBD1 covers 8 bases. The sequence was obtained from an adult who was a healthcare worker with PCR-confirmed SARS-CoV-2 infection or an uninfected control (not recorded which). Specimen: whole blood, collected at baseline. CDR3 DNA sequence: TGCAGTGCTATTCCGGGGGGACAGGCCGGTCGTGAAAAACTGTTTTTT. Its translation: CSAIPGGQAGREKLFF.